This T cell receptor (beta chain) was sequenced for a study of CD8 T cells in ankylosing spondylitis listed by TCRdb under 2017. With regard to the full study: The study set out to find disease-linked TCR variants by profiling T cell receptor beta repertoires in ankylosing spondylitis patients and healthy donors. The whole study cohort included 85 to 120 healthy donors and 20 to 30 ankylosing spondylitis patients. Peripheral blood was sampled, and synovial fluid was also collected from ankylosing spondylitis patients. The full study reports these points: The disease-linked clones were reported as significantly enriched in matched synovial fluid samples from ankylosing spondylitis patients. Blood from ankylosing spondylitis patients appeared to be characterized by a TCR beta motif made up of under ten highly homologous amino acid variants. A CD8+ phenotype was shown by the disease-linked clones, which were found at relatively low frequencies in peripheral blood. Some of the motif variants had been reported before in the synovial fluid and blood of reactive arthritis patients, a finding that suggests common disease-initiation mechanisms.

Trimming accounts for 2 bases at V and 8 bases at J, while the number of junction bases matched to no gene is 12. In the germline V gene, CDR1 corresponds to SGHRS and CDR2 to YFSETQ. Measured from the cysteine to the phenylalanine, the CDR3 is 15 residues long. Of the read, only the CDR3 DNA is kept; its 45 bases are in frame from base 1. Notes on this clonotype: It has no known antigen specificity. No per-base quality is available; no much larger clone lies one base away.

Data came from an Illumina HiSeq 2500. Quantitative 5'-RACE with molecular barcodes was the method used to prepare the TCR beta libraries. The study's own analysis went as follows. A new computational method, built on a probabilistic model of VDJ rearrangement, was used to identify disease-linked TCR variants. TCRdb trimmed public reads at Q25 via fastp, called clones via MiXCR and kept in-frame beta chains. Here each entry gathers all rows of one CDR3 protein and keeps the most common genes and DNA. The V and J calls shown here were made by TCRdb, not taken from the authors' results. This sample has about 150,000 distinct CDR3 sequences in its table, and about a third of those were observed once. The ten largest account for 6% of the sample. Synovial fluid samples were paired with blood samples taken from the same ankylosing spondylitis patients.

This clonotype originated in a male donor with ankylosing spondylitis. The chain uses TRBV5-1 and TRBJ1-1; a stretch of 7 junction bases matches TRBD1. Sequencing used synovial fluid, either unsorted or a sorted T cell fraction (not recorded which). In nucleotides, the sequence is TGCGCCAGCAGCTTACAGGGGACGCGATTGAGGGAAGCTTTCTTT. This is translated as CASSLQGTRLREAFF. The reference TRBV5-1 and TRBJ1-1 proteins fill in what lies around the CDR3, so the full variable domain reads KAGVTQTPRYLIKTRGQQVTLSCSPISGHRSVSWYQQTPGQGLQFLFEYFSETQRNKGNFPGRFSGRQFSNSRSEMNVSTLELGDSALYLCASSLQGTRLREAFFGQGTRLTVV.